This is a list of T cell receptor beta chains from one sample in a study of cytomegalovirus exposure and HLA in healthy donors. Measured with immunoSEQ multiplex PCR; TCRdb has only the in-frame clones, and not every one. Of roughly 100,000 clones listed, approximately 70% are singletons. What was sequenced was PBMCs. The receptors shown here come from a woman between 50 and 59 years old in good health and CMV-seronegative. Each CDR3 is given without its conserved first and last residue.

v_call | cdr3_aa
TRBV27 | ASSPLLRGGKDEQF
TRBV19 | ASGLYGVANEKLF
TRBV28 | ASSLRRDTEAF
TRBV5-6 | ASSLASGGRTYEQY
TRBV5-1 | ASSSTGAENQPQH
TRBV6-6 | ASSTFQGTDTQY
TRBV2 | ASSRDWGSYEQY
TRBV27 | ASSVSGGTSSYEQY
TRBV27 | ASSLMGGGSYEQY
TRBV6-5 | ASSYSSVSGNTIY
TRBV5-6 | ASSLMLAGGLIGELF
TRBV7-6 | ASSSDRNQPQH
TRBV5-1 | ASSLASRGEETQY
TRBV28 | ASSLYREGEKLF
TRBV5-1 | ASSSVAGRENEQF
TRBV28 | ASSFSPNTEAF
TRBV4-2 | ASSQEGYRVGYYGYT
TRBV21-1 | ASSTKPASGGSSSSTDTQY
TRBV18 | ASSPETGTEQY
TRBV4-1 | ASSQLRGTGELF
TRBV7-7 | ASSFGPPGGGELF
TRBV27 | ASSHIRDIFFYGYT
TRBV6-1 | ASSAEDPRGEQY
TRBV7-6 | ASSIRSSGDTIY
TRBV7-8 | ASSSLVSSYNEQF
TRBV6-5 | ASSYSSNLGGEQY
TRBV7-2 | ASSPQGGPTEAF
TRBV11-2 | ASRSLAGVHNEQF
TRBV2 | ASGSSLGGGEEETQY